This record concerns one T cell receptor (beta chain) sequence. One base away lies a much larger clone, so this may be a sequencing read error. The data belong to a study of CD8+CD57+ T cells in acquired aplastic anemia. Study information: Mean yield of DNA from sorted CD4+ and CD8+ cells was around 3 ug.

The CDR3 loop spans 18 amino acids. Germline lookup yields CDR1 SGDLS and CDR2 YYNGEE. Genomic DNA served as template for TCR beta VDJ and CDR3 profiling. MiXCR, applied by TCRdb to the reads, yields one record per CDR3 protein. The table has around 140,000 distinct CDR3 sequences, approximately 41% seen once; the top ten hold 6.5% to 10%. This chain joins TRBV9 and TRBJ2-1, with 11 nucleotides matching TRBD2. Material: sorted CD4+, CD8+, or CD8+CD57+ T cells (not recorded which) from PBMCs. The TCR comes from a human donor in good health, serving as a control. CDR3 region: CASSVDLRASGRINEQLF. Written as DNA, the CDR3 is TGTGCCAGCAGCGTAGATTTAAGGGCTAGCGGGAGGATCAATGAGCAGCTCTTC.